This T cell receptor (beta chain) was captured by sequencing in a study of CD8 T cells in ankylosing spondylitis. Regarding the study as a whole: A motif of 7 to 9 highly homologous TCR beta variants was seen as apparently characteristic of ankylosing spondylitis blood. Reports say disease-linked clones showed up significantly more in matched ankylosing spondylitis synovial fluid. Peripheral blood held disease-linked clones only at relatively low frequency, and these were CD8+.

The CDR3 is 15 amino acids. V shed 1 base, J shed 5 bases, and the junction held 3 bases outside the gene matches. Germline V gene lookup returns CDR1 SGDLS and CDR2 YYNGEE. This clonotype was picked up many times. Its antigen remains unknown. Each TCR beta library was made by quantitative 5'-RACE that incorporated molecular barcodes. Each CDR3 protein is one row after TCRdb ran MiXCR on the 5' RACE reads. The sample holds approximately 24,000 distinct CDR3 sequences, just over 2.5% seen once. This sequence joins TRBV9 and TRBJ2-1; 10 nucleotides match TRBD2. This clonotype originated in a female donor with ankylosing spondylitis or in good health (not recorded which). Sequenced sample: blood, either unsorted or a sorted T cell fraction (not recorded which). The CDR3 DNA reads as TGTGCCAGCAGCGTAACCGGGACTAGCGACAATGAGCAGTTCTTC. Amino acid sequence: CASSVTGTSDNEQFF.